The rows below give T cell receptor beta chains drawn from one sample of a study of blood T cell repertoires in COVID-19. Profiled with immunoSEQ multiplex PCR; TCRdb holds only in-frame clones, not every one. The table has 35,000 to 50,000 clones, approximately 86% seen once. Sequencing was done on a sample of peripheral blood. The receptors come from a woman in her seventies with acute or convalescent COVID-19. Each CDR3 is given without its conserved first and last residue. The order of the fields is V gene, J gene, clone size, CDR3 protein. The size of a clone is reported for some rows only, either as once, few or many, or as a class for expanded clones.

v_call: TRBV20-1; j_call: TRBJ1-1; clone_size: -; cdr3_aa: SARDRSKAF
v_call: TRBV28; j_call: TRBJ2-7; clone_size: -; cdr3_aa: ASSSLAGGPNEQY
v_call: TRBV6-6; j_call: TRBJ1-5; clone_size: -; cdr3_aa: ASVRGFGQPQH
v_call: TRBV11-3; j_call: TRBJ2-5; clone_size: -; cdr3_aa: ASSLRGGRAQETQY
v_call: TRBV6-6; j_call: TRBJ2-7; clone_size: once; cdr3_aa: ATQDRGGGEQY
v_call: TRBV5-1; j_call: TRBJ2-1; clone_size: few; cdr3_aa: ASRSNRGSSYNEQF
v_call: TRBV12-3/TRBV12-4; j_call: TRBJ1-2; clone_size: -; cdr3_aa: ASSPQDNYGYT
v_call: TRBV9; j_call: TRBJ1-2; clone_size: -; cdr3_aa: ASSLTGGAYGYT
v_call: TRBV6-5; j_call: TRBJ1-4; clone_size: -; cdr3_aa: ASSYLGSGFKRGLF
v_call: TRBV19; j_call: TRBJ1-1; clone_size: -; cdr3_aa: ASTSDRVRLMNTEAF
v_call: TRBV28; j_call: TRBJ1-5; clone_size: -; cdr3_aa: ASSWAQYQPQH
v_call: TRBV7-9; j_call: TRBJ1-2; clone_size: -; cdr3_aa: ASSLLLARQATGYT
v_call: TRBV30; j_call: TRBJ2-7; clone_size: -; cdr3_aa: AWSRLAGVYEQY
v_call: TRBV10-2; j_call: TRBJ1-1; clone_size: few; cdr3_aa: ASSRDRKNTEAF
v_call: TRBV29-1; j_call: TRBJ1-1; clone_size: -; cdr3_aa: STTQGSGTEAF
v_call: TRBV6-6; j_call: TRBJ2-2; clone_size: -; cdr3_aa: ASSVRVTGELF
v_call: TRBV29-1; j_call: TRBJ2-7; clone_size: -; cdr3_aa: SVVRGSSYEQY
v_call: TRBV10-3; j_call: TRBJ1-2; clone_size: -; cdr3_aa: AISDRNYGYT
v_call: TRBV3-1/TRBV3-2; j_call: TRBJ1-6; clone_size: -; cdr3_aa: ASSPSSDRYNSPLH
v_call: TRBV29-1; j_call: TRBJ1-2; clone_size: -; cdr3_aa: SVTRTLVAGFGYT
v_call: TRBV3-1/TRBV3-2; j_call: TRBJ2-3; clone_size: once; cdr3_aa: ASSGVAGGPDTQY
v_call: TRBV24-1; j_call: TRBJ2-1; clone_size: -; cdr3_aa: ATSDTDSSSYNEQF
v_call: TRBV6-5; j_call: TRBJ1-6; clone_size: once; cdr3_aa: ASSYERGSPLH
v_call: TRBV2; j_call: TRBJ1-5; clone_size: once; cdr3_aa: ATKDTSNQPQH
v_call: TRBV19; j_call: TRBJ1-4; clone_size: -; cdr3_aa: ASRSSGGSNEKLF
v_call: TRBV6-1; j_call: TRBJ2-4; clone_size: -; cdr3_aa: ASSVDSLLAKNIQY
v_call: TRBV11-2; j_call: TRBJ2-3; clone_size: -; cdr3_aa: ASSLGLAGPPDTQY
v_call: TRBV27; j_call: TRBJ2-7; clone_size: once; cdr3_aa: ASSLGGLIYEQY
v_call: TRBV6-5; j_call: TRBJ2-2; clone_size: once; cdr3_aa: ASWEGTGELF
v_call: TRBV18; j_call: TRBJ2-7; clone_size: -; cdr3_aa: ASSPIPGQGGNEQY
v_call: TRBV5-6; j_call: TRBJ1-4; clone_size: -; cdr3_aa: ASSLVGEGKLF
v_call: TRBV7-9; j_call: TRBJ2-1; clone_size: few; cdr3_aa: ASSLAAGGPNEQF
v_call: TRBV6-1; j_call: TRBJ1-6; clone_size: -; cdr3_aa: ASSDPGQNSPLH
v_call: TRBV19; j_call: TRBJ2-5; clone_size: few; cdr3_aa: ASSIMSSGRETQY
v_call: TRBV24-1; j_call: TRBJ2-1; clone_size: -; cdr3_aa: ATSDFPGTSGRNNEQF
v_call: TRBV3-1/TRBV3-2; j_call: TRBJ2-2; clone_size: -; cdr3_aa: ASRDRQGSAGGELF
v_call: TRBV15; j_call: TRBJ2-7; clone_size: -; cdr3_aa: ATSRGALAGTGAAYEQY
v_call: TRBV10-1; j_call: TRBJ2-1; clone_size: -; cdr3_aa: ASSCGTSVDEQF
v_call: TRBV12-3/TRBV12-4; j_call: TRBJ1-4; clone_size: -; cdr3_aa: ASSSRTSEKLF
v_call: TRBV19; j_call: TRBJ1-2; clone_size: once; cdr3_aa: ASRITGLYGYT
v_call: TRBV6-5; j_call: TRBJ2-1; clone_size: -; cdr3_aa: ASRNPGASVYEQF
v_call: TRBV4-3; j_call: TRBJ2-1; clone_size: -; cdr3_aa: ASSRSSTGVEF
v_call: TRBV10-3; j_call: TRBJ2-7; clone_size: -; cdr3_aa: AISDGGSGSYEQY
v_call: TRBV28; j_call: TRBJ2-7; clone_size: -; cdr3_aa: ASSSRSLSYEQY
v_call: TRBV18; j_call: TRBJ2-5; clone_size: -; cdr3_aa: ASSNRQGRGETQY
v_call: TRBV18; j_call: TRBJ2-1; clone_size: -; cdr3_aa: ASSPISGRYNEQF
v_call: TRBV7-9; j_call: TRBJ1-2; clone_size: -; cdr3_aa: ASSRGQGAKGYGYT
v_call: TRBV25-1; j_call: TRBJ1-4; clone_size: -; cdr3_aa: ASSVGTGSNEKLF
v_call: TRBV30; j_call: TRBJ2-1; clone_size: few; cdr3_aa: AWEGSGSVVDEQF
v_call: TRBV21-1; j_call: TRBJ2-7; clone_size: -; cdr3_aa: ASSKGPPSGRAGRSYEQY
v_call: TRBV16; j_call: TRBJ1-4; clone_size: -; cdr3_aa: ASSQFSGTNEKLF
v_call: TRBV28; j_call: TRBJ2-7; clone_size: -; cdr3_aa: ASRTTGSYEQY
v_call: TRBV25-1; j_call: TRBJ1-6; clone_size: few; cdr3_aa: ASSDSSPLH
v_call: TRBV19; j_call: TRBJ2-5; clone_size: -; cdr3_aa: ASSRDNKETQY